This record covers a single T cell receptor beta chain. The antigen this receptor binds is unknown. No qualities accompany the bases; no much larger clone lies one base away. This record belongs to a study of blood T cell repertoires in COVID-19 (dated by TCRdb to the early 2020s). Notes on the research overall: The collaborator samples originated in the United States, Italy and Spain and spanned the acute and convalescent phases of COVID-19. The material from the prospective study consisted of cDNA or gDNA derived from T cells, B-cell-depleted T cells, or PBMCs. Deeply sampled blood TCRbeta repertoires from subjects exposed to, actively infected with, or recovered from COVID-19 were included in the dataset. The repertoires were released in a freely available public database intended as a resource for research on the immune response to SARS-CoV-2. The samples were drawn from two sources: the first 160 participants of the ongoing ImmuneRACE study, and 1,200 or so subjects contributed by 6 global collaborators. Sample metadata almost always included a de-identified subject ID, COVID-19 status, age in years and sex. Where available, HLA class I and class II types were taken from metadata supplied by the sample provider and were not determined by assay-based typing.

One collaborating source in Seattle enrolled patients while the patients were actively infected and followed the patients over time throughout the course of disease. Each collaborating institution followed its own protocols to collect whole blood in K2EDTA tubes. For TCRbeta analysis, collaborators shipped samples in one of three forms: frozen whole blood, isolated PBMCs, or DNA extracted from either of those sample types. Paper-wide results and their limitations: How much clinical and demographic metadata was included differed by source and by participant, and the metadata was provided uncurated.

The immunoSEQ Assay, a bias-controlled multiplex PCR, was used to amplify TCRbeta CDR3 regions from genomic DNA. Under the source paper's analysis protocol: The number of nucleated cells in each sample was estimated from the amplification of reference gene primers within the assay. To quantify the absolute abundance of each unique TCRbeta CDR3 rearrangement, sequence reads were collapsed and filtered. For each sample, productive Simpson clonality was calculated as the square root of Simpson's diversity index over productive rearrangements. TCRdb's version of the immuneACCESS table is confined to in-frame rearrangements and falls short of the full clone set. An unresolved V gene accounts for under half of the shortfall where checked; the remainder is of unknown origin. V and J calls and clone size follow that table, whereas D and trimming were derived from the DNA. This sample comprises roughly 340,000 clones, 85% to 90% of them detected only once. The ten largest make up just under 7.5% of the sample.

As encoded in the germline V gene (reference sequence), CDR1 is LGHDT while CDR2 is YNNKEL. Spanning cysteine to phenylalanine, the CDR3 consists of 15 amino acids. The CDR3 DNA has 45 bases and is translated from base 1. Trimming costs V 6 bases and J 0 bases, and their ends lie 13 bases apart. The origin of this receptor is a woman in her 70s with COVID-19, enrolled during active disease. Sequencing was done on a sample of peripheral blood. The V gene is TRBV3-1 (or the pseudogene TRBV3-2) and the J gene is TRBJ2-3; D gene: possibly TRBD1, on 6 matching bases. The nucleotides are TGTGCCAGCAGACGAGGGGGAGTCAGCACAGATACGCAGTATTTT. Its protein reads: CASRRGGVSTDTQYF.